These T cell receptor beta chains were read from a single sample in a study of T cells in Graves' hyperthyroidism and ophthalmopathy. Each CDR3 protein is one row after TCRdb ran MiXCR on the multiplex PCR reads. Among some 350,000 distinct CDR3 sequences, around 15% were seen once, and the ten largest hold approximately 19%. Sequencing was done on a sample of blood. These receptor sequences come from a woman aged 55 to 70 with Graves' ophthalmopathy. The CDR3 runs from the conserved cysteine through the conserved F or W. The D gene is left open where the match is weak. A clone size is listed for some rows: how often the clone was seen (once, few, many), or a class if it is expanded.

CDR3aa: CASKRTGTYEQYF
CDR3nt: TGTGCCAGCAAAAGGACAGGGACGTACGAGCAGTACTTC
v_gene: TRBV27
d_gene: TRBD1
j_gene: TRBJ2-7
abundance: many
len: 13

CDR3aa: CASSPQGDTEAFF
CDR3nt: TGTGCCAGCTCACCTCAGGGGGACACTGAAGCTTTCTTT
v_gene: TRBV18
d_gene: TRBD1
j_gene: TRBJ1-1
abundance: many
len: 13

CDR3aa: CASSLLGHSTGELFF
CDR3nt: TGTGCCAGCAGCTTATTAGGACACAGCACCGGGGAGCTGTTTTTT
v_gene: TRBV7-8
d_gene: -
j_gene: TRBJ2-2
abundance: -
len: 15

CDR3aa: CASSLGADTEAFF
CDR3nt: TGTGCCAGCAGTTTGGGGGCCGACACTGAAGCTTTCTTT
v_gene: TRBV6-1
d_gene: -
j_gene: TRBJ1-1
abundance: -
len: 13

CDR3aa: CASSFSGPSEAFF
CDR3nt: TGTGCCAGCAGTTTCTCGGGCCCGTCTGAAGCTTTCTTT
v_gene: TRBV28
d_gene: -
j_gene: TRBJ1-1
abundance: -
len: 13

CDR3aa: CASSPSGTTSYNEQFF
CDR3nt: TGTGCCAGCAGCCCTAGCGGGACAACCTCCTACAATGAGCAGTTCTTC
v_gene: TRBV3-1
d_gene: TRBD2
j_gene: TRBJ2-1
abundance: few
len: 16

CDR3aa: CASSLGPHRSNQPQHF
CDR3nt: TGTGCCAGCAGCCTTGGACCCCACCGTAGCAATCAGCCCCAGCATTTT
v_gene: TRBV5-8
d_gene: -
j_gene: TRBJ1-5
abundance: -
len: 16

CDR3aa: CASSPWGTYEQYF
CDR3nt: TGCGCCAGCAGCCCCTGGGGAACCTACGAGCAGTACTTC
v_gene: TRBV5-1
d_gene: -
j_gene: TRBJ2-7
abundance: many
len: 13

CDR3aa: CASTQTGDSYNEQFF
CDR3nt: TGTGCCAGCACCCAGACTGGCGACTCCTACAATGAGCAGTTCTTC
v_gene: TRBV7-2
d_gene: -
j_gene: TRBJ2-1
abundance: many
len: 15

CDR3aa: CSARDAGSDEQYF
CDR3nt: TGCAGTGCTAGAGATGCCGGGAGTGACGAGCAGTACTTC
v_gene: TRBV20-1
d_gene: -
j_gene: TRBJ2-7
abundance: many
len: 13

CDR3aa: CASSRDTGFGANVLTF
CDR3nt: TGTGCCAGCAGCCGAGATACAGGGTTCGGGGCCAACGTCCTGACTTTC
v_gene: TRBV7-9
d_gene: -
j_gene: TRBJ2-6
abundance: -
len: 16

CDR3aa: CASSSSGAMGTEAFF
CDR3nt: TGTGCCAGCAGTTCGTCAGGGGCCATGGGCACTGAAGCTTTCTTT
v_gene: TRBV27
d_gene: -
j_gene: TRBJ1-1
abundance: many
len: 15

CDR3aa: CASSLGDRQYF
CDR3nt: TGTGCCAGCAGCTTAGGGGACAGACAGTACTTC
v_gene: TRBV7-9
d_gene: TRBD1
j_gene: TRBJ2-5
abundance: few
len: 11

CDR3aa: CASSQDSAPYNEQFF
CDR3nt: TGTGCCAGCAGCCAAGATAGCGCTCCCTACAATGAGCAGTTCTTC
v_gene: TRBV7-2
d_gene: -
j_gene: TRBJ2-1
abundance: many
len: 15

CDR3aa: CASSQGLGVYEQYF
CDR3nt: TGCGCCAGCAGCCAAGGCCTCGGGGTCTACGAGCAGTACTTC
v_gene: TRBV4-1
d_gene: -
j_gene: TRBJ2-7
abundance: -
len: 14

CDR3aa: CASSLVTGSSYNEQFF
CDR3nt: TGCGCCAGCAGCTTGGTCACCGGGAGCTCCTACAATGAGCAGTTCTTC
v_gene: TRBV5-1
d_gene: -
j_gene: TRBJ2-1
abundance: many
len: 16

CDR3aa: CSAAGLVDTQYF
CDR3nt: TGCAGTGCGGCTGGACTAGTGGATACGCAGTATTTT
v_gene: TRBV20-1
d_gene: TRBD2
j_gene: TRBJ2-3
abundance: few
len: 12

CDR3aa: CAISALPGQASYEQYF
CDR3nt: TGTGCCATCAGTGCCTTACCGGGACAGGCCTCCTACGAGCAGTACTTC
v_gene: TRBV10-3
d_gene: TRBD1
j_gene: TRBJ2-7
abundance: many
len: 16

CDR3aa: CSVEAADGGYF
CDR3nt: TGCAGCGTTGAAGCAGCCGATGGGGGGTACTTC
v_gene: TRBV29-1
d_gene: -
j_gene: TRBJ2-4
abundance: -
len: 11

CDR3aa: CASSYRVTEAFF
CDR3nt: TGTGCCAGCAGTTACAGGGTCACTGAAGCTTTCTTT
v_gene: TRBV6-2/TRBV6-3
d_gene: -
j_gene: TRBJ1-1
abundance: many
len: 12

CDR3aa: CASSQDPQLEGYEQYF
CDR3nt: TGTGCCAGCAGCCAAGATCCCCAGCTAGAGGGCTACGAGCAGTACTTC
v_gene: TRBV4-2
d_gene: -
j_gene: TRBJ2-7
abundance: few
len: 16

CDR3aa: CASSTDEQRTDTQYF
CDR3nt: TGCGCCAGCAGTACCGACGAACAGCGCACAGATACGCAGTATTTT
v_gene: TRBV5-1
d_gene: -
j_gene: TRBJ2-3
abundance: many
len: 15

CDR3aa: CASSAGSDTQYF
CDR3nt: TGCGCCAGCAGTGCGGGGTCAGATACGCAGTATTTT
v_gene: TRBV10-1
d_gene: -
j_gene: TRBJ2-3
abundance: few
len: 12

CDR3aa: CASSSGQVPNTGELFF
CDR3nt: TGTGCCAGCAGCTCGGGACAGGTCCCGAACACCGGGGAGCTGTTTTTT
v_gene: TRBV7-3
d_gene: TRBD1
j_gene: TRBJ2-2
abundance: many
len: 16

CDR3aa: CASGYRGGGEQYF
CDR3nt: TGTGCCAGCGGATACCGGGGGGGAGGCGAGCAGTACTTC
v_gene: TRBV28
d_gene: TRBD2
j_gene: TRBJ2-7
abundance: many
len: 13

CDR3aa: CASNRAGEQFF
CDR3nt: TGTGCCAGCAACAGGGCGGGTGAGCAGTTCTTC
v_gene: TRBV2
d_gene: -
j_gene: TRBJ2-1
abundance: many
len: 11

CDR3aa: CASSQVAGGYNEQFF
CDR3nt: TGTGCCAGCAGCCAAGTGGCGGGAGGCTACAATGAGCAGTTCTTC
v_gene: TRBV3-1
d_gene: TRBD2
j_gene: TRBJ2-1
abundance: many
len: 15

CDR3aa: CASSQPVGLASGEQYF
CDR3nt: TGTGCCAGCAGCCAACCTGTTGGGCTAGCTTCAGGCGAGCAGTACTTC
v_gene: TRBV3-1
d_gene: -
j_gene: TRBJ2-7
abundance: few
len: 16